This TCR beta chain comes out of a study of graft-versus-host responses after intestinal transplantation. Background on the study: Multivisceral, liver-intestinal, or isolated intestinal transplants were given to recipients. Anti-thymocyte globulin served as induction for all recipients, who then took tacrolimus and steroids for two to three years. Study results and limitations: Recipient bone marrow held GvH clones, some seen earlier in ileum or blood. Early post-transplant HvG declines showed an association with peak circulating GvH clone levels.

In the case of this clone: What it binds is unknown.

The CDR3 is 14 amino acids. Germline CDR1 is SGHKS and CDR2 is YYEKEE (reference sequence). V was shortened by 1 base and J by 2 bases, with 10 bases between the two germline ends. The assay was immunoSEQ multiplex PCR, and TCRdb's table has in-frame clones only and misses some. Of 95,000 to 150,000 clones listed, about 93% were seen once; the top ten hold more than 0.095%. Sequenced material: unstimulated CD4+ T cells sorted from spleen or lymph node cells, taken before intestinal transplant. The origin of this receptor is a human donor who received an intestinal transplant. V is TRBV5-5 and J is TRBJ2-7; no clear D gene. In DNA, the CDR3 is TGTGCCAGCAGCTTGTCCAGGCCCCCCTACGAGCAGTACTTC. Translated: CASSLSRPPYEQYF.